This record covers a single T cell receptor beta chain. Its specificity is unknown. The time point here: cycle 4 day 1 (C4D1), after 5 to 7 weeks of nivolumab. Autologous stem cell transplantation was followed by relapse in every patient, and brentuximab vedotin exposure varied. The CD8+ T cells came from thawed PBMCs through magnetic negative selection. Classifying best responses yielded complete response, partial response or progressive disease. The sample comes from a study of PD-1 blockade in classical Hodgkin lymphoma. The CDR3 consists of 13 residues. Germline lookup yields CDR1 MNHEY and CDR2 SMNVEV (reference sequence). Trimming took 8 bases from V and 5 from J, leaving 14 bases between them. TCRdb's table, derived via immunoSEQ multiplex PCR, lists solely in-frame clones and lacks some. The table shows 8,000 to 8,500 clones, with about four fifths occurring only once. Study-wide results and limits: The baseline diversity of complete responders showed similarity to that of newly diagnosed patients. Only CD4+ TCR diversity, not CD8+, had risen significantly by C4D1. Relapsed/refractory patients reportedly had the lowest baseline TCR diversity, below newly diagnosed patients, who were below healthy donors.

The chain joins TRBV27 to TRBJ2-3; D call uncertain. Specimen: CD8+ T cells from blood, collected before the fourth cycle of nivolumab. The clonotype originates from a human donor with classical Hodgkin lymphoma. The CDR3 reads CASSTYSLDTQYF. In DNA form, the CDR3 reads TGTGCCAGCTCCACCTATTCTTTAGATACGCAGTATTTT.